The TCR beta chain described here comes from a study of blood T cell repertoires in COVID-19. Study context: T cells, B-cell-depleted T cells, or PBMCs provided the cDNA or gDNA that served as material.

Per the study methods: For nucleated cells, counts were estimated from reference gene primer amplification. The assay was immunoSEQ multiplex PCR, and TCRdb's table has in-frame clones only and misses some. From that table come the V and J calls and clone size; the DNA was used to work out D and trimming. The data show fewer than 200,000 clones, around four fifths seen once. The CDR3 contains 14 residues. With 0 bases clipped from V and 7 bases from J, the junction kept 1 base outside the gene matches. Per the germline V gene, CDR1 is SGDLS and CDR2 is YYNGEE. This receptor was taken from a woman aged 45 to 65 in a cohort exposed to, infected with or recovered from COVID-19 (not recorded which). The V and J genes are TRBV9 and TRBJ1-6, with TRBD1 matching 7 bases. The sequenced sample was PBMCs or T cells enriched from blood (not recorded which). This CDR3 is CASSVEGQNSPLHF. CDR3 DNA: TGTGCCAGCAGCGTAGAGGGACAGAATTCACCCCTCCACTTT.